This T cell receptor beta chain was sequenced in a study of control samples from healthy donors and cancer patients. Here immunoSEQ multiplex PCR was the method, and the copy in TCRdb shows in-frame clones only, minus some. The sample includes about 140,000 clones, under 95% of them seen just once. The germline gives CDR1 SNHLY, CDR2 FYNNEI. The trim removed 6 bases at V and 6 bases at J, leaving 14 bases unmatched. This CDR3 contains 16 residues. This receptor was obtained from a man aged 35 to 55 in good health. This chain uses TRBV2 with TRBJ2-3; 8 nucleotides align to TRBD2. Material: blood. The CDR3 is CASRDTSGALGDTQYF. The CDR3 DNA reads as TGTGCCAGCAGGGACACTAGCGGAGCCTTAGGCGATACGCAGTATTTT.